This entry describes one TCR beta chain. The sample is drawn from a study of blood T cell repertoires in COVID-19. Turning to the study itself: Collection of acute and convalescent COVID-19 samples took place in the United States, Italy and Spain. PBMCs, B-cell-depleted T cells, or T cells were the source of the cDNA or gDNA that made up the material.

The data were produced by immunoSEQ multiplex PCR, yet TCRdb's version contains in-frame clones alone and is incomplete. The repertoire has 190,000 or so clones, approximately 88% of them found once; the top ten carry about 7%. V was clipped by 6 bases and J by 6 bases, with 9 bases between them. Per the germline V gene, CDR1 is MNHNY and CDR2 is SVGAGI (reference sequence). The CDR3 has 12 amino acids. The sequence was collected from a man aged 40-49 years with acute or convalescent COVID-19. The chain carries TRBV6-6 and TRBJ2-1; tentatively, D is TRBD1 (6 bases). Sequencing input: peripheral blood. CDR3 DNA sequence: TGTGCCAGCAGCCAGGACAGCAATGAGCAGTTCTTC. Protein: CASSQDSNEQFF.